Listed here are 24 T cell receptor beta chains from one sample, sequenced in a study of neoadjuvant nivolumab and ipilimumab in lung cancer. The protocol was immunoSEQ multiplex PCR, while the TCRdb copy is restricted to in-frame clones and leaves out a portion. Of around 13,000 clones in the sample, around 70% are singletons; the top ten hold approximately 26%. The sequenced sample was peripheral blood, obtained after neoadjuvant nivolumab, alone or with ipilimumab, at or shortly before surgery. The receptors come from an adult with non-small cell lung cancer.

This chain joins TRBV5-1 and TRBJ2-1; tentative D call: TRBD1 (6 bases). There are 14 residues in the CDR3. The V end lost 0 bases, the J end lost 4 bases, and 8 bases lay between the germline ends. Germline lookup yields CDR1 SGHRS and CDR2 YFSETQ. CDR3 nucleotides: TGCGCCAGCAGCTTGGAACAGGGTTACAATGAGCAGTTCTTC. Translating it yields CASSLEQGYNEQFF.

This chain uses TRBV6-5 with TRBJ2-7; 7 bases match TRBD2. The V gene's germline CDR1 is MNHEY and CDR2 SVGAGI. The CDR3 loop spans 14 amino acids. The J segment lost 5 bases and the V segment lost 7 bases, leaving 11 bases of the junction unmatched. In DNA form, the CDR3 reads TGTGCCAGCAAAAGGTGGGAGGGCCACAACGAGCAGTACTTC. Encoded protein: CASKRWEGHNEQYF.

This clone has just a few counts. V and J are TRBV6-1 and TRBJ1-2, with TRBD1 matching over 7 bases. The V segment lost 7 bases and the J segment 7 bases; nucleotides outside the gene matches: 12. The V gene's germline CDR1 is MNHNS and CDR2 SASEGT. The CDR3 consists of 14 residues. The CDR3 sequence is CASNHRGGTLGYTF. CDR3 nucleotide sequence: TGTGCCAGCAACCACAGGGGCGGAACCCTTGGCTACACCTTC.

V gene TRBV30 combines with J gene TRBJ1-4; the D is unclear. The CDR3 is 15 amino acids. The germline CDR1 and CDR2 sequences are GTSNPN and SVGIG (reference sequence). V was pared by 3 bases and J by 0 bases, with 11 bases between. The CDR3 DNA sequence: TGTGCCTGGAGCCTCGGAGGAACAACTAATGAAAAACTGTTTTTT. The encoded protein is CAWSLGGTTNEKLFF. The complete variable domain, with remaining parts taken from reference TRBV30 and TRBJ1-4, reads SQTIHQWPATLVQPVGSPLSLECTVEGTSNPNLYWYRQAAGRGLQLLFYSVGIGQISSEVPQNLSASRPQDRQFILSSKKLLLSDSGFYLCAWSLGGTTNEKLFFGSGTQLSVL.

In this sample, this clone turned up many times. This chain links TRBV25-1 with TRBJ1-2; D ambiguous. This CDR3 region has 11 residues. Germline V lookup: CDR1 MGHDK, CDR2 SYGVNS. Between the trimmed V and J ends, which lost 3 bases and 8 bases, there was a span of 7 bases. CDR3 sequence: CASSEGSGYTF. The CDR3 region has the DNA TGTGCCAGCAGTGAGGGTAGCGGCTACACCTTC.

DNA for the CDR3: TGTGCCAGCAGCTTGGCACAGGGGCTCTACAATGAGCAGTTCTTC. It codes for CASSLAQGLYNEQFF. The chain employs TRBV5-5 and TRBJ2-1, with TRBD1 matching 7 bases. The ends lost 0 bases at V and 3 bases at J; junction bases unmatched: 3. Germline V gene data show CDR1 as SGHKS and CDR2 as YYEKEE (reference sequence). This CDR3 has 15 residues.

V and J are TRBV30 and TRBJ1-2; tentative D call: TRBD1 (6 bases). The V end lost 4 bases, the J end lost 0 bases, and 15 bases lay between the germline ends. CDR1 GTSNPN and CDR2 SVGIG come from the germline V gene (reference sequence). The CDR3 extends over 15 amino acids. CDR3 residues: CAWTKPGQTNYGYTF. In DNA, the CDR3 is TGTGCCTGGACTAAACCGGGACAAACTAACTATGGCTACACCTTC.

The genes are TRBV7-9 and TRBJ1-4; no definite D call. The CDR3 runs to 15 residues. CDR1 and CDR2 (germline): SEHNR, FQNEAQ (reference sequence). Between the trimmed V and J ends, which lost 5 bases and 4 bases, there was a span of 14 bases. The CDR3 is CASSPAPGFNEKLFF. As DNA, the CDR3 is TGTGCCAGCAGCCCCGCCCCGGGTTTTAATGAAAAACTGTTTTTT.

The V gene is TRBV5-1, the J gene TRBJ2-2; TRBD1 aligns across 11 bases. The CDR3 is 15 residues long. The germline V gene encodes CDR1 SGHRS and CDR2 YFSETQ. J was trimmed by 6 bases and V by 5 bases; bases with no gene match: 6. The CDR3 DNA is TGCGCCAGCAGTCTTTGGACAGGGGGCTCCGGGGAGCTGTTTTTT. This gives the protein CASSLWTGGSGELFF.

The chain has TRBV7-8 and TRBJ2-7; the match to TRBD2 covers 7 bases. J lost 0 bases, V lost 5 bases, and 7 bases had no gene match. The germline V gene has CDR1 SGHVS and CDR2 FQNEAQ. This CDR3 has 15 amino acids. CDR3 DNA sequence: TGTGCCAGCAGCCCTCGGGAGGATTCCTCCTACGAGCAGTACTTC. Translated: CASSPREDSSYEQYF.

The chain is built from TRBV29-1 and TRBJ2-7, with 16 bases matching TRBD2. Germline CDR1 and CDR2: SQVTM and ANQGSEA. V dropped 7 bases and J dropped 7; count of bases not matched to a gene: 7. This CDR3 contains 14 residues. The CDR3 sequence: CSAGTSGRAAEQYF. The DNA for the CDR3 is TGCAGCGCCGGGACTAGCGGGAGGGCCGCGGAGCAGTACTTC.

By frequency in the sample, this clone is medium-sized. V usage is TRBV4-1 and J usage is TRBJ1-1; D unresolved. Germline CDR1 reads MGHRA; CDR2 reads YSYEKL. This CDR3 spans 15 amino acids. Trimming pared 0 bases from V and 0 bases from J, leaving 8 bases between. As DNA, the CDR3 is TGCGCCAGCAGCCAAGAACTTCCCATGAACACTGAAGCTTTCTTT. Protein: CASSQELPMNTEAFF.

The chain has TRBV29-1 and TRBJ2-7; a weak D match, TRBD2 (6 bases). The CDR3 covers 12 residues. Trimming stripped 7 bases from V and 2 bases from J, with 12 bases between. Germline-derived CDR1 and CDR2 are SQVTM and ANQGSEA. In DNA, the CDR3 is TGCAGCGCCGCCCGGGGGACCTACGAGCAGTACTTC. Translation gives CSAARGTYEQYF.

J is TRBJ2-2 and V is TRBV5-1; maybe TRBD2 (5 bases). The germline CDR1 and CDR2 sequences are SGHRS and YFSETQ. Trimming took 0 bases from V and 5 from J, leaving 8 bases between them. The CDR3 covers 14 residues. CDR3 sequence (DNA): TGCGCCAGCAGCTTGGCCTCGGGAACCGGGGAGCTGTTTTTT. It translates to CASSLASGTGELFF.

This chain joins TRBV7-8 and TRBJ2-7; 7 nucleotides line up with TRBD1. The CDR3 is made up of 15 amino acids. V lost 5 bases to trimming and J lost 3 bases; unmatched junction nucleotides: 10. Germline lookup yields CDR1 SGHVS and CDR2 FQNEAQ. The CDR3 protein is CASSIVPTGFYEQYF. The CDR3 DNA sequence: TGTGCCAGCAGCATAGTACCGACAGGGTTCTACGAGCAGTACTTC.

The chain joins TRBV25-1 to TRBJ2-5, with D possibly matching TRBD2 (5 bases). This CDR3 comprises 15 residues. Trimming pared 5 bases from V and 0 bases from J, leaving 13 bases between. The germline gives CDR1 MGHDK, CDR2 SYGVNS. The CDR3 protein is CASSPGGRNQETQYF. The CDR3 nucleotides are TGTGCCAGCAGTCCCGGAGGACGGAACCAAGAGACCCAGTACTTC.

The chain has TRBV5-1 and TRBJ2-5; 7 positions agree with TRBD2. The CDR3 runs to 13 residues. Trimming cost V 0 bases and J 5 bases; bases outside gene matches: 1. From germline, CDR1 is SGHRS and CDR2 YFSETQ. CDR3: CASSLEGGETQYF. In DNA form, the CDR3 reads TGCGCCAGCAGCTTGGAGGGAGGGGAGACCCAGTACTTC.

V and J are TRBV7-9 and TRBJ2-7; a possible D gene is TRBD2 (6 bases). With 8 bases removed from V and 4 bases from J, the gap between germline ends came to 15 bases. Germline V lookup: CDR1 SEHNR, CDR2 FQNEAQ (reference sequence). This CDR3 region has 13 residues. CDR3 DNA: TGTGCCAGCTCACGCGGGGAGCCATACGAGCAGTACTTC. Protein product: CASSRGEPYEQYF.

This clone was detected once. CDR3 sequence (DNA): TGTGCCAGCTCACCGCCGGGCCTTCAGAACCGGTACTTC. Its translation is CASSPPGLQNRYF. This chain joins TRBV18 and TRBJ2-7; D is undetermined. Trimming took 3 bases from V and 12 from J, leaving 18 bases between them. Germline loops: CDR1 KGHSH, CDR2 LQKENI. CDR3 length equals 13 residues.

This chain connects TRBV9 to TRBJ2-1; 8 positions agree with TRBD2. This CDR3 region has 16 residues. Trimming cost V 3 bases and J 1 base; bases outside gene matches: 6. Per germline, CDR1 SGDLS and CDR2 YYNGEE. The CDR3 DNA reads TGTGCCAGCAGCGCTAGACTAGCGAGTTCCTACAATGAGCAGTTCTTC. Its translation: CASSARLASSYNEQFF. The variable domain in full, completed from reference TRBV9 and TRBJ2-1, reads DSGVTQTPKHLITATGQRVTLRCSPRSGDLSVYWYQQSLDQGLQFLIQYYNGEERAKGNILERFSAQQFPDLHSELNLSSLELGDSALYFCASSARLASSYNEQFFGPGTRLTVL.

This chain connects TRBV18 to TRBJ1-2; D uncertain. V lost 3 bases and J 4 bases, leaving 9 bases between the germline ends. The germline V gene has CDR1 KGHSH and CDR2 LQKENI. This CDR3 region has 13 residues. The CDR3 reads CASSPDGSYGYTF. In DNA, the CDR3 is TGTGCCAGCTCACCCGACGGATCCTATGGCTACACCTTC.

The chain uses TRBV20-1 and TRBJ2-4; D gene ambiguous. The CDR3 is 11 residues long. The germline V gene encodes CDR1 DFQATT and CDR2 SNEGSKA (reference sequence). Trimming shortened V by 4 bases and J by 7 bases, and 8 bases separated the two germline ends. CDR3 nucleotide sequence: TGCAGTGCTACAGAGCACAACATTCAGTACTTC. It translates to CSATEHNIQYF.

The chain's CDR3 is CASSFNRDTGELFF. The CDR3 DNA is TGTGCCAGCAGCTTCAACAGAGACACCGGGGAGCTGTTTTTT. J is TRBJ2-2 and V is TRBV7-2; D remains ambiguous. The CDR3 runs to 14 residues. V dropped 3 bases and J dropped 3 bases, with 8 bases sitting between them. Looked up from germline, CDR1 is SGHTA and CDR2 is FQGNSA.

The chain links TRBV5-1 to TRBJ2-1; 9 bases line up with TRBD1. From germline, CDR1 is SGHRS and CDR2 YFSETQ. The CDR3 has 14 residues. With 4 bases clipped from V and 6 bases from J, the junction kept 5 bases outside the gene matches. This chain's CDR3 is CASSVGQGGNEQFF. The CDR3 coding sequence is TGCGCCAGCAGCGTGGGACAGGGAGGCAATGAGCAGTTCTTC. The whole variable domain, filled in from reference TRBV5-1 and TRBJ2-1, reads KAGVTQTPRYLIKTRGQQVTLSCSPISGHRSVSWYQQTPGQGLQFLFEYFSETQRNKGNFPGRFSGRQFSNSRSEMNVSTLELGDSALYLCASSVGQGGNEQFFGPGTRLTVL.